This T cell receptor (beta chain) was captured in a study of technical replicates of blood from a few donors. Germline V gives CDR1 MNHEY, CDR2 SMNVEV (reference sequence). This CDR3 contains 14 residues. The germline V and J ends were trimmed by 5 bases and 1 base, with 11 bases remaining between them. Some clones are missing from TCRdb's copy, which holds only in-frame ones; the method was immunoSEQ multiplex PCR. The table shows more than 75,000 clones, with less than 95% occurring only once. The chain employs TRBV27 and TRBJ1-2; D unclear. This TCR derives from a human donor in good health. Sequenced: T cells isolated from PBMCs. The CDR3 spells CASSPLEGNYGYTF. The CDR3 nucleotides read TGTGCCAGCAGTCCCCTGGAGGGTAACTATGGCTACACCTTC.